This T cell receptor (beta chain) was sequenced in a study of prognosis after radiotherapy for stage I lung cancer. From genomic DNA, TCR beta CDR3 was amplified by two-round multiplex PCR. During first-round PCR, primers specific to each TRBV and TRBJ gene were used. TCRdb independently ran MiXCR on the multiplex PCR reads; one entry per CDR3 protein. The repertoire includes nearly 25,000 distinct CDR3 sequences, 36% of them detected once, and 62% sits in the top ten. This clonotype was seen at least ten times. This material consisted of PBMCs, taken before or after stereotactic body radiation therapy (not recorded which). The clonotype was recovered from a donor over 45 with non-small cell lung cancer.

CDR3 amino acids: CASSLLASGNTGELFF. The CDR3 DNA reads as TGCGCCAGCAGCTTGCTCGCTAGCGGGAACACCGGGGAGCTGTTTTTT. The chain uses TRBV5-1 and TRBJ2-2; 7 nucleotides agree with TRBD2. Germline CDR1 SGHRS, CDR2 YFSETQ. The CDR3 is made up of 16 amino acids. Trimming removed 1 base from V and 1 base from J; junction bases left unmatched: 4.